This TCR beta chain was captured in a study of T cells after yellow fever vaccination. This clonotype was found a few times. TCRdb itself ran the 5' RACE reads through MiXCR, one entry per CDR3 protein. The profile shows 450,000 to 550,000 distinct CDR3 sequences, 21% of them singletons. V was shortened by 4 bases and J by 5 bases, with 23 bases between the two germline ends. CDR1 SEHNR and CDR2 FQNEAQ come from the germline V gene (reference sequence). The CDR3 is 17 amino acids. The chain joins TRBV7-9 to TRBJ1-1; a weak D match, TRBD1 (5 bases). This sequence originates from a man between 18 and 29 years old who received the YFV17D yellow fever vaccine. Sample: PBMCs, taken roughly 20 days after the first yellow fever vaccination. CDR3 amino acids: CASSSSGDSHAGTEAFF. The CDR3 nucleotides are TGTGCCAGCAGCTCTTCTGGGGACTCGCACGCGGGGACTGAAGCTTTCTTT. The full variable domain, completed using reference TRBV7-9 and TRBJ1-1, is DTGVSQNPRHKITKRGQNVTFRCDPISEHNRLYWYRQTLGQGPEFLTYFQNEAQLEKSRLLSDRFSAERPKGSFSTLEIQRTEQGDSAMYLCASSSSGDSHAGTEAFFGQGTRLTVV.